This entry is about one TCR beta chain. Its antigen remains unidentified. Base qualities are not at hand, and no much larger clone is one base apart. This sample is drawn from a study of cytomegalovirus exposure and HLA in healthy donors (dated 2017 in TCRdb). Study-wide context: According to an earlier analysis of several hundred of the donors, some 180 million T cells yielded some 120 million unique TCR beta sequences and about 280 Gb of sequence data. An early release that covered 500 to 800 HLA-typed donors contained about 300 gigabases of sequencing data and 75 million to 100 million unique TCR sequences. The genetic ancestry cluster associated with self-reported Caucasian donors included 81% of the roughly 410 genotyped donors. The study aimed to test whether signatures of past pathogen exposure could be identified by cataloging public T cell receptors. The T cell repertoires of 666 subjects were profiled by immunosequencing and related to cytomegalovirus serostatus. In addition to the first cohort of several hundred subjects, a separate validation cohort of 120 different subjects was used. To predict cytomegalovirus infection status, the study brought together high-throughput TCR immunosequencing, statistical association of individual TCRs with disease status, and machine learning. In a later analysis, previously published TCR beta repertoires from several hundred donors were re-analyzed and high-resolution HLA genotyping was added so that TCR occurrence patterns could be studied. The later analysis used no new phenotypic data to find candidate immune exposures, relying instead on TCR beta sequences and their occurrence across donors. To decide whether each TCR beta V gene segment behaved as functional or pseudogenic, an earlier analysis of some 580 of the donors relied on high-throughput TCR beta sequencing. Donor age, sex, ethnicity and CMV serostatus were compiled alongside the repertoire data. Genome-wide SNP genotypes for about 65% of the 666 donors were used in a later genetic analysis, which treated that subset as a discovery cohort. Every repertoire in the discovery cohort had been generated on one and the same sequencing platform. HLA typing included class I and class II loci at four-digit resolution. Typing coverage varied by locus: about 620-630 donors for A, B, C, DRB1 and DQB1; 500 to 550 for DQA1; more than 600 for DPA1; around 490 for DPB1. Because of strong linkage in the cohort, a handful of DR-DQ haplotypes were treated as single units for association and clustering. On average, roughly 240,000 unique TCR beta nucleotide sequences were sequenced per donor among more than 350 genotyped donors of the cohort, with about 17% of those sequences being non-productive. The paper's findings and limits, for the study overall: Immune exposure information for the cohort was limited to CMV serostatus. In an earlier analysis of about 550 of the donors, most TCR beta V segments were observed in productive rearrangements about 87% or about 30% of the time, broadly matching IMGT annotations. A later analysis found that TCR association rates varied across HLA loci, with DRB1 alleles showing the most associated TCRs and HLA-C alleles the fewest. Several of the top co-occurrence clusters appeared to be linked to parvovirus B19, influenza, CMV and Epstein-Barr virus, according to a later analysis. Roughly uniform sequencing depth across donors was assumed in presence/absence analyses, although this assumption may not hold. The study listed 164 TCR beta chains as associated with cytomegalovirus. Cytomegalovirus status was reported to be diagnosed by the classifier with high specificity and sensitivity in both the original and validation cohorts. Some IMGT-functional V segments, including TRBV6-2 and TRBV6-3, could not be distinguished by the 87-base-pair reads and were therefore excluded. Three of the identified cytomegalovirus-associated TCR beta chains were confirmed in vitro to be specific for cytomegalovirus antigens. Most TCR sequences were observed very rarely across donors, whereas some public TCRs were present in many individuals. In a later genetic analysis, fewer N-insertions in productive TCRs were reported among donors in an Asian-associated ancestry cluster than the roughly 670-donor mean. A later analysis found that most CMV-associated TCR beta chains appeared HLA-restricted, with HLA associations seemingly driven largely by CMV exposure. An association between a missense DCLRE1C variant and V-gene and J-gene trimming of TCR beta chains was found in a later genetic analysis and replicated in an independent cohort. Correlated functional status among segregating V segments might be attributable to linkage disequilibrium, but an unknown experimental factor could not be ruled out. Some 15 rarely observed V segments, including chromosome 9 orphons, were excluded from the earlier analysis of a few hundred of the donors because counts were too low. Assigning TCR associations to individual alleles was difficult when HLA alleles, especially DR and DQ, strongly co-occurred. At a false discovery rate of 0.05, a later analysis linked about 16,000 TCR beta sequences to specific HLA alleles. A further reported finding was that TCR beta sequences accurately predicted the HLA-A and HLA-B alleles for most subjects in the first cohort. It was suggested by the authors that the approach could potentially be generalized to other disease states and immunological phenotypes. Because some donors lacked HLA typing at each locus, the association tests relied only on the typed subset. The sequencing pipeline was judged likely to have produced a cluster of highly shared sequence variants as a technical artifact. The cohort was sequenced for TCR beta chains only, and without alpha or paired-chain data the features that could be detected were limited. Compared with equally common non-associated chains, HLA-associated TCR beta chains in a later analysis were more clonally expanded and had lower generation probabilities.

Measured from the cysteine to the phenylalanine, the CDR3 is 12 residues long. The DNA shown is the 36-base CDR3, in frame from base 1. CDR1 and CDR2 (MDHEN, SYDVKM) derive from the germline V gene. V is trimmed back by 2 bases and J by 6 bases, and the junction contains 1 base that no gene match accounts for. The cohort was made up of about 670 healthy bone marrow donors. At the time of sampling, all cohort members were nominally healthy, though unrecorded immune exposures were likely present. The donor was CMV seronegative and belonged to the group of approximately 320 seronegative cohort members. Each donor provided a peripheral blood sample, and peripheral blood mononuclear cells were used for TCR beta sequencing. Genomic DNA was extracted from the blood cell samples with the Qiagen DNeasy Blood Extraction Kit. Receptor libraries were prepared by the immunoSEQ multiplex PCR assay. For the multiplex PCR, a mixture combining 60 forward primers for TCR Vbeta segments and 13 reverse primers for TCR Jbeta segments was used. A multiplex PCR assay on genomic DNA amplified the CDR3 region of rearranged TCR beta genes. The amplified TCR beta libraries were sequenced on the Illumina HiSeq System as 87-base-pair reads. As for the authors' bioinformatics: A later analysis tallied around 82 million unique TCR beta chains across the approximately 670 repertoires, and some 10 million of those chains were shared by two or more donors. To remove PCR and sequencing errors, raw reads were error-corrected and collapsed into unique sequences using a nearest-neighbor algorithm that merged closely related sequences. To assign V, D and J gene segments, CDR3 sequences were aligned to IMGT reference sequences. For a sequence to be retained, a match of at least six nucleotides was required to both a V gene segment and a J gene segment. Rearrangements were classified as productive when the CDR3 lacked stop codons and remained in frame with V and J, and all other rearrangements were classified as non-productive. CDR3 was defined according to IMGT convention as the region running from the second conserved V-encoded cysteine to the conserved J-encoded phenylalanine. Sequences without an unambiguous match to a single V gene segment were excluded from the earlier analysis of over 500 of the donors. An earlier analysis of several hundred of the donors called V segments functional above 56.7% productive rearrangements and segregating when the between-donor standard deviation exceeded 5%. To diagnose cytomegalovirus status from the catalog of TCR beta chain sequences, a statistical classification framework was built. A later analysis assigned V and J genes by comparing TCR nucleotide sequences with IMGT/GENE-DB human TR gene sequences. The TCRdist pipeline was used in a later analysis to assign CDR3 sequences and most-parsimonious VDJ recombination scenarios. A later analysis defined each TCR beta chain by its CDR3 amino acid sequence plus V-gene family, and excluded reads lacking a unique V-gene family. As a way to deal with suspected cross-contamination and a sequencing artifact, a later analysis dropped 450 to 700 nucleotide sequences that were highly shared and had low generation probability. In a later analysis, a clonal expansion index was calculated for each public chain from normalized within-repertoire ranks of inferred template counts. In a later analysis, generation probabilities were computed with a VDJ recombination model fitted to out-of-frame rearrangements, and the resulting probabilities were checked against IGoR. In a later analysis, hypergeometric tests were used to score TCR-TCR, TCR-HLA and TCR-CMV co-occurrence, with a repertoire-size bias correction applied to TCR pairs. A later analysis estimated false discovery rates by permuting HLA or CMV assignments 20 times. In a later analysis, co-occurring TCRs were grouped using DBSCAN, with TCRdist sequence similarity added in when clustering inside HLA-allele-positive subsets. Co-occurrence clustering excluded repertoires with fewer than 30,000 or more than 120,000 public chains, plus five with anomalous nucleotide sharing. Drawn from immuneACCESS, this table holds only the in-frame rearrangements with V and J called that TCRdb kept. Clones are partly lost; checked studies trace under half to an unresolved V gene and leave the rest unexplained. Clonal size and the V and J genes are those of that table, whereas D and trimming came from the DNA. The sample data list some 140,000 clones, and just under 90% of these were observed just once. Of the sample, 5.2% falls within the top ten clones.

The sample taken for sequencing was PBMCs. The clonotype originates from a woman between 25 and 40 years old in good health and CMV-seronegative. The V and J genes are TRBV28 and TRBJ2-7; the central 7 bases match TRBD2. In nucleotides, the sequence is TGTGCCAGCAGTTTAACTAGCGCCGAGCAGTACTTC. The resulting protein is CASSLTSAEQYF. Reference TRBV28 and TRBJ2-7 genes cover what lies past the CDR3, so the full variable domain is DVKVTQSSRYLVKRTGEKVFLECVQDMDHENMFWYRQDPGLGLRLIYFSYDVKMKEKGDIPEGYSVSREKKERFSLILESASTNQTSMYLCASSLTSAEQYFGPGTRLTVT.